The 3 T cell receptor beta chains in this list originate from one sample, sequenced in a study of Ad26.COV2.S vaccination and SARS-CoV-2 variants. Treatment given: roughly 18 received Ad26.COV2.S at low or high dose, single or two shots; about 5 received placebo; per-sample allocation not given. The samples date from day 63 after the first vaccine or placebo injection. Some clones are missing from TCRdb's copy, which holds only in-frame ones; the method was immunoSEQ multiplex PCR. The profile covers roughly 320,000 clones, with about nine tenths appearing a single time and approximately 3.6% taken by the ten largest. This specimen was peripheral blood, taken in a trial of Ad26.COV2.S vaccine versus placebo. The receptors stem from a person between 18 and 59 years old who received the Ad26.COV2.S COVID-19 vaccine or a placebo.

CDR3 sequence (DNA): TGTGCCAGTAGTATAGACAGGGAATCCTACGAGCAGTACTTC. Translated: CASSIDRESYEQYF. The rearrangement uses TRBV19 and TRBJ2-7, with D perhaps TRBD1 (5 bases). Between the trimmed V and J ends, which lost 0 bases and 1 base, there was a span of 7 bases. Germline V gene sequence: CDR1 LNHDA, CDR2 SQIVND (reference sequence). The CDR3 loop spans 14 amino acids. Complete variable domain (other parts from reference TRBV19 and TRBJ2-7): DGGITQSPKYLFRKEGQNVTLSCEQNLNHDAMYWYRQDPGQGLRLIYYSQIVNDFQKGDIAEGYSVSREKKESFPLTVTSAQKNPTAFYLCASSIDRESYEQYFGPGTRLTVT.

The chain carries TRBV19 and TRBJ2-6, with TRBD1 matching 8 bases. The CDR3 has 15 residues. The germline V gene encodes CDR1 LNHDA and CDR2 SQIVND (reference sequence). The V gene end was trimmed by 10 bases and the J gene end by 0 bases; junction bases not matched to a gene: 5. For the CDR3, the DNA is TGTGCCACAAGGGACAGGACCTCTGGGGCCAACGTCCTGACTTTC. Translating it yields CATRDRTSGANVLTF.

The genes are TRBV7-6 and TRBJ1-1; tentative D call: TRBD1 (5 bases). The CDR3 sequence is 12 residues long. Germline assignment: CDR1 SGHVS and CDR2 FNYEAQ. Trimming stripped 1 base from V and 10 bases from J, with 10 bases between. Here the CDR3 DNA reads TGTGCCAGCAGCTTAGGGACAAGGGGAGCTTTCTTT. This gives the protein CASSLGTRGAFF. Drawing the rest from reference TRBV7-6 and TRBJ1-1, the complete variable domain is GAGVSQSPRYKVTKRGQDVALRCDPISGHVSLYWYRQALGQGPEFLTYFNYEAQQDKSGLPNDRFSAERPEGSISTLTIQRTEQRDSAMYRCASSLGTRGAFFGQGTRLTVV.